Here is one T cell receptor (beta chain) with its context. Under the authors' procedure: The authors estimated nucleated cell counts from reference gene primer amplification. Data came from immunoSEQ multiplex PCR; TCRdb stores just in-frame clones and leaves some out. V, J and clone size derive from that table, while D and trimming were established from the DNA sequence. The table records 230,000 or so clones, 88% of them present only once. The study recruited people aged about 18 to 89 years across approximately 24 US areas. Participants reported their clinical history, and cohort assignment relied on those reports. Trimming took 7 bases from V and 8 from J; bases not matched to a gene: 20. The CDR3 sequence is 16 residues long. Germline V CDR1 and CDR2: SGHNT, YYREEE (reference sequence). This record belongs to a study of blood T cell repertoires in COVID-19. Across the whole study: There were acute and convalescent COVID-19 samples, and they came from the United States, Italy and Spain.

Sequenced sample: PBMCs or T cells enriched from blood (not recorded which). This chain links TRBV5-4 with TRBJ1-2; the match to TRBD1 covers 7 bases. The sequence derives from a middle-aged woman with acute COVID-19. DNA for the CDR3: TGTGCCAGCGTCCACGATCCGGGACAGCCTCCTATCGGCTACACCTTC. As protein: CASVHDPGQPPIGYTF.